This paragraph reports one TCR beta chain. Its antigen is still unknown. TCRdb re-called the reads with MiXCR, one entry per CDR3 protein. The sample shows 450,000 to 600,000 distinct CDR3 sequences, roughly 42% of them seen only once. This sample was included in a study of T cell repertoires in cytomegalovirus infection. The overall study: Public TCR beta signatures were indicative of both CMV infection and a matching HLA type. Broader study findings: What dominated the ex vivo response were HLA-C-restricted CMV-specific TCR beta clonotypes.

The CDR3 is 12 amino acids. V dropped 2 bases and J dropped 8 bases, with 4 bases sitting between them. The specimen was cultured PBMCs, collected from culture after CMV antigen stimulation. The rearrangement uses TRBV12-3 or TRBV12-4 and TRBJ1-6; D is ambiguous. The source of this sequence is a human donor in good health (CMV status not recorded). Some clones in this sample may be carry-over from other donors' samples. In DNA form, the CDR3 reads TGTGCCAGCAGTTTACATGATTCACCCCTCCACTTT. Protein sequence: CASSLHDSPLHF.